The present T cell receptor beta chain was sequenced within a study of glioma-infiltrating T cells after dendritic cell vaccination. Time point defined: after dendritic cell vaccination, including at tumor progression/relapse. TCRdb's table, derived via immunoSEQ multiplex PCR, lists solely in-frame clones and lacks some. This table has around 25,000 clones, roughly 91% appearing once. This clone was seen a few times. This sample comprised blood, obtained after dendritic cell vaccination. This TCR was sampled from a human donor with glioblastoma.

CDR3 nucleotide sequence: TGTGCCAGCTCACCACCGGTGGAGGGCATATCGTCTGGGGCCAACGTCCTGACTTTC. The encoded protein is CASSPPVEGISSGANVLTF. The chain couples TRBV18 to TRBJ2-6; D possibly corresponds to TRBD2 (6 bases). This CDR3 contains 19 residues. V was trimmed by 0 bases and J by 1 base, leaving 16 bases between them. The V gene's germline CDR1 is KGHSH and CDR2 LQKENI.